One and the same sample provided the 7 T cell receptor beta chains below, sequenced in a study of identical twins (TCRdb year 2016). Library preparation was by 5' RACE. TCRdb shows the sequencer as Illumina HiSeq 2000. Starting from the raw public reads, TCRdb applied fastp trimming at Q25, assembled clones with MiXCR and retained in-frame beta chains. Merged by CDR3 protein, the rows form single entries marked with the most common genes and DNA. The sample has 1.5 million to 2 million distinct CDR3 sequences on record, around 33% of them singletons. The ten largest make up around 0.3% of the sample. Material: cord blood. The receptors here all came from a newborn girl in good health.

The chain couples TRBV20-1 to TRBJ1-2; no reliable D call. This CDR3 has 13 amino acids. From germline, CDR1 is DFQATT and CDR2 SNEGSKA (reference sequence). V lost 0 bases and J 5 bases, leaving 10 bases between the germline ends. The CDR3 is CSARDGRSYGYTF. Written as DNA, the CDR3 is TGCAGTGCTAGAGATGGGAGGTCTTATGGCTACACCTTC.

DNA for the CDR3: TGCAGTGCTAAACCGGGACAGGGGCATTCACCCCTCCACTTT. Its protein is CSAKPGQGHSPLHF. The chain joins TRBV20-1 to TRBJ1-6, with 10 positions matching TRBD1. The CDR3 loop spans 14 amino acids. In germline, CDR1 is DFQATT, CDR2 SNEGSKA (reference sequence). Losses at the gene ends were 4 bases for V and 8 bases for J; bases not matched to a gene: 5.

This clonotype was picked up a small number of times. CDR3 residues: CSARQGRLYGYTF. In DNA form, the CDR3 reads TGCAGTGCTCGACAGGGGAGGCTCTATGGCTACACCTTC. V gene TRBV20-1 combines with J gene TRBJ1-2, with 8 bases matching TRBD1. Germline trimming cut 5 bases from V and 4 bases from J; bases unmatched to any gene: 6. The CDR3 totals 13 residues. In germline, CDR1 is DFQATT, CDR2 SNEGSKA (reference sequence).

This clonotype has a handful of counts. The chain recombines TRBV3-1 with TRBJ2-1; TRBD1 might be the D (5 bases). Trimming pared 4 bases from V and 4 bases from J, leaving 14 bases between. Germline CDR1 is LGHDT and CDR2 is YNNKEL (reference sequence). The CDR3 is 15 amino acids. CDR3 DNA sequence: TGTGCCAGCAGCCGATCGGCAGGGTTTTACAATGAGCAGTTCTTC. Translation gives CASSRSAGFYNEQFF.

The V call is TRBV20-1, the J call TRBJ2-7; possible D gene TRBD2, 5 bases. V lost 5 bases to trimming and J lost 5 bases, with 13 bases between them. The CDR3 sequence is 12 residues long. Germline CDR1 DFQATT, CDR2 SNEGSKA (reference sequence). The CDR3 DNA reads TGCAGTGCTCCCTTTCCAGCGGACGAGCAGTACTTC. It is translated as CSAPFPADEQYF.

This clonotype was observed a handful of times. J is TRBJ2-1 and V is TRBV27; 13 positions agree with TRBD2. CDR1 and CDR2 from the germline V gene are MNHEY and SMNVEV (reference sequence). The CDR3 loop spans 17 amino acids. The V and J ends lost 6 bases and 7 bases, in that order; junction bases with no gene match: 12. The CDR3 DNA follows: TGTGCCAGCAGATTTAGAGTACTAGCGGGAGGGCCGAATGAGCAGTTCTTC. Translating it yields CASRFRVLAGGPNEQFF.

CDR3 nucleotide sequence: TGTGCCAGCAGCTTAACCTCACTAGCGGGGTCGACCTACGAGCAGTACTTC. Its protein product is CASSLTSLAGSTYEQYF. The chain recombines TRBV11-2 with TRBJ2-5, with TRBD2 matching over 10 bases. The DNA end favors TRBJ2-7, so the J call may be wrong. Per the germline V gene, CDR1 is SGHAT and CDR2 is FQNNGV. The CDR3 totals 17 residues.